One and the same sample provided the 26 T cell receptor beta chains below, sequenced in a study of spatial heterogeneity in lung cancer. Time point in this sample: blood at routine non-recurrence follow-up after resection. In each case, whole RNA from tumor, nontumor lung or frozen PBMC was sequenced unsorted. Via MiXCR, TCRdb re-called the 5' RACE reads, giving one row per CDR3 protein. The sample has about 120,000 distinct CDR3 sequences, approximately 12% seen once. Sequencing was performed on PBMCs, taken at follow-up. These receptors were obtained from a male donor with early-stage non-small cell lung cancer.

This clonotype came up a few times. The chain carries TRBV7-3 and TRBJ1-6, with 7 bases identical to TRBD1. Germline values: CDR1 SGHTA, CDR2 FQGTGA. V trimming: 0 bases; J trimming: 5 bases; junction bases outside the gene matches: 4. This CDR3 spans 16 amino acids. CDR3 nucleotides: TGTGCCAGCAGCTTAACCCGGGACAGCCATAATTCACCCCTCCACTTT. It codes for CASSLTRDSHNSPLHF.

This clonotype was seen repeatedly, ten times or more. The chain joins TRBV7-2 to TRBJ1-5; 12 bases are shared with TRBD1. Germline assignment: CDR1 SGHTA and CDR2 FQGNSA. The ends lost 0 bases at V and 2 bases at J; junction bases unmatched: 2. The CDR3 covers 17 residues. CDR3 sequence reads: CASSLAGTGGRNQPQHF. The CDR3 DNA is TGTGCCAGCAGCTTAGCGGGGACAGGGGGCCGCAATCAGCCCCAGCATTTT.

The genes are TRBV7-9 and TRBJ2-3; a weak D match, TRBD1 (5 bases). Per germline, CDR1 SEHNR and CDR2 FQNEAQ (reference sequence). Between the trimmed V and J ends, which lost 7 bases and 4 bases, there was a span of 15 bases. The CDR3 loop spans 14 amino acids. The CDR3 reads CASTISGAADTQYF. CDR3 in DNA: TGTGCCAGCACCATAAGTGGGGCGGCAGATACGCAGTATTTT.

This clonotype was recorded many times. This CDR3 reads CSVERDYQIRAQYF. The CDR3 region has the DNA TGCAGCGTTGAAAGGGACTATCAAATTAGGGCCCAGTACTTC. The V and J genes are TRBV29-1 and TRBJ2-5, with 7 bases identical to TRBD2. The CDR3 is 14 amino acids. Per the germline V gene, CDR1 is SQVTM and CDR2 is ANQGSEA. V gave up 2 bases and J gave up 9 bases; unmatched junction bases: 12.

This clonotype was seen only a few times. This sequence joins TRBV6-5 and TRBJ2-1, with D perhaps TRBD2 (7 bases). CDR3 length equals 14 residues. The ends were cut back, 5 bases at V and 5 bases at J, with 13 bases in the middle. The germline gives CDR1 MNHEY, CDR2 SVGAGI. The CDR3 nucleotides read TGTGCCAGCAGTAACAGAGGGGGGGACAATGAGCAGTTCTTC. It is translated as CASSNRGGDNEQFF.

This chain uses TRBV29-1 with TRBJ2-5, with D unresolved. Germline loops: CDR1 SQVTM, CDR2 ANQGSEA. Trimming left V 5 bases short and J 5 bases short, with 12 bases between. CDR3 length: 12 residues. CDR3 bases: TGCAGCGTTCGCGGCCCGAGCGAGACCCAGTACTTC. Its translation: CSVRGPSETQYF.

In this sample, this clonotype turned up a few times. J is TRBJ1-3 and V is TRBV15; no clear D. The V end was cut by 3 bases, the J end by 0 bases, with 9 bases between. CDR3 length: 15 amino acids. Germline V gene sequence: CDR1 LNHNV, CDR2 YYDKDF (reference sequence). This CDR3 reads CATSREVPSGNTIYF. The CDR3, as DNA: TGTGCCACCAGCAGGGAGGTCCCCTCTGGAAACACCATATATTTT.

V usage is TRBV5-1 and J usage is TRBJ2-1; D may be TRBD1 (6 bases). Trimming pared 2 bases from V and 5 bases from J, leaving 11 bases between. This CDR3 comprises 14 residues. Germline V gives CDR1 SGHRS, CDR2 YFSETQ. In nucleotides, the CDR3 is TGCGCCAGCAGCTTCATAAGGACAGACAATGAGCAGTTCTTC. Its translation is CASSFIRTDNEQFF.

This clonotype was detected ten times or more. The rearrangement links TRBV5-1 to TRBJ2-3, with D possibly being TRBD1 or TRBD2 (5 bases each). Germline V gene lookup returns CDR1 SGHRS and CDR2 YFSETQ. V was clipped by 5 bases and J by 0 bases, with 13 bases between them. The CDR3 length is 15 residues. CDR3 bases: TGCGCCAGCAGTAACCGGGGCCCCAGCACAGATACGCAGTATTTT. This encodes CASSNRGPSTDTQYF.

This clonotype occurred many times. The chain uses TRBV5-1 and TRBJ2-2; 8 nucleotides align to TRBD2. The CDR3 sequence is 17 residues long. Trimming at V came to 0 bases and at J to 0 bases, leaving 4 bases not matched to a gene. Per the germline V gene, CDR1 is SGHRS and CDR2 is YFSETQ. The CDR3 DNA is TGCGCCAGCAGCTTGGCCAGCGGGAGAGCGAACACCGGGGAGCTGTTTTTT. It encodes CASSLASGRANTGELFF.

This clonotype occurred many times. V and J are TRBV6-5 and TRBJ2-2; 10 bases are shared with TRBD1. Trimming removed 5 bases from V and 6 bases from J; junction bases left unmatched: 12. CDR1 and CDR2 (germline): MNHEY, SVGAGI. The CDR3 consists of 17 residues. The CDR3 DNA is TGTGCCAGCAGTCACAACCGGGACAGGGGAATCGCCGGGGAGCTGTTTTTT. It translates to CASSHNRDRGIAGELFF.

This clonotype was picked up many times. In DNA, the CDR3 is TGTGCCAGCAGTCCTCTAGCGGGGGGGCCGGAGACCCAGTACTTC. Protein sequence: CASSPLAGGPETQYF. The chain is built from TRBV27 and TRBJ2-5; 12 positions agree with TRBD2. Unmatched junction bases numbered 6, after V lost 5 bases and J lost 5 bases. CDR3 length: 15 residues. Germline V gene lookup returns CDR1 MNHEY and CDR2 SMNVEV (reference sequence).

CDR3 bases: TGTGCCAGCCGCGGGTCACGGCAGCTGAACACTGAAGCTTTCTTT. Translating it yields CASRGSRQLNTEAFF. The chain links TRBV7-9 to TRBJ1-1; D not resolved. Germline lookup yields CDR1 SEHNR and CDR2 FQNEAQ (reference sequence). With 8 bases removed from V and 0 bases from J, the gap between germline ends came to 16 bases. This CDR3 is built from 15 residues.

The sample holds many counts of this clonotype. The chain has TRBV28 and TRBJ2-7; 13 bases are shared with TRBD2. J lost 4 bases, V lost 9 bases, and 9 bases had no gene match. The CDR3 extends over 15 amino acids. Germline V CDR1 and CDR2: MDHEN, SYDVKM. CDR3 nucleotide sequence: TGTGCCAGACCGAAGCCGGGACTAGCGGGATACGAGCAGTACTTC. As protein: CARPKPGLAGYEQYF.

The rearrangement joins TRBV25-1 to TRBJ1-1; tentatively, D is TRBD1 (6 bases). CDR1 is MGHDK and CDR2 is SYGVNS in the germline V gene. V lost 2 bases to trimming and J lost 5 bases, with 21 bases between them. This CDR3 region has 17 residues. The CDR3 region has the DNA TGTGCCAGCAGTGAAGCTAGGGGGAAGTTTAGGGAAACTGAAGCTTTCTTT. Its translation: CASSEARGKFRETEAFF. The whole variable domain, remainder taken from reference TRBV25-1 and TRBJ1-1, is EADIYQTPRYLVIGTGKKITLECSQTMGHDKMYWYQQDPGMELHLIHYSYGVNSTEKGDLSSESTVSRIRTEHFPLTLESARPSHTSQYLCASSEARGKFRETEAFFGQGTRLTVV.

The chain recombines TRBV7-9 with TRBJ2-3, with 8 bases identical to TRBD1. Per the germline V gene, CDR1 is SEHNR and CDR2 is FQNEAQ (reference sequence). Trimming at V came to 4 bases and at J to 6 bases, leaving 3 bases not matched to a gene. The CDR3 is 13 residues long. CDR3 loop: CASSWTGIDTQYF. The CDR3, as DNA: TGTGCCAGCAGCTGGACAGGGATCGATACGCAGTATTTT.

This clonotype was recorded a few times. CDR3 protein: CASSLIVTNYEQYF. The CDR3 region has the DNA TGTGCCAGCAGCTTAATTGTGACGAACTACGAGCAGTACTTC. The chain uses TRBV11-2 and TRBJ2-7, with D hard to call. This CDR3 has 14 residues. Deletions cut 2 bases from V and 3 bases from J, with 11 bases between. Per germline, CDR1 SGHAT and CDR2 FQNNGV.

This clonotype was counted between two and nine times. The chain recombines TRBV6-2 or TRBV6-3 with TRBJ1-5; D is unclear. Germline V gene data show CDR1 as MNHEY and CDR2 as SVGEGT. V was clipped by 7 bases and J by 2 bases, with 18 bases between them. The CDR3 sequence is 16 residues long. The CDR3 sequence: CASNPRRGGGNQPQHF. The CDR3 DNA is TGTGCCAGCAATCCACGGCGGGGTGGGGGCAATCAGCCCCAGCATTTT.

This clonotype appeared many times. This chain uses TRBV5-1 with TRBJ2-7; 8 bases line up with TRBD1. Germline V lookup: CDR1 SGHRS, CDR2 YFSETQ. This CDR3 contains 15 residues. V was pared by 4 bases and J by 6 bases, with 12 bases of the junction left unmatched. The DNA of the CDR3 is TGCGCCAGCAGCCCACCCGGACAGGGAGGCAGCGAGCAGTACTTC. Translation gives CASSPPGQGGSEQYF.

The chain has TRBV7-2 and TRBJ2-7; the match to TRBD1 covers 9 bases. The V gene end was trimmed by 5 bases and the J gene end by 6 bases; junction bases not matched to a gene: 11. The CDR3 runs to 15 residues. The V gene's germline CDR1 is SGHTA and CDR2 FQGNSA. CDR3 in amino acids: CASSRQQGALSEQYF. The CDR3, as DNA: TGTGCCAGCAGCCGACAACAGGGGGCGCTGAGCGAGCAGTACTTC.

This clonotype was seen ten or more times. J is TRBJ2-1 and V is TRBV6-1; D may correspond to TRBD1 or TRBD2 (5 bases each). The germline gives CDR1 MNHNS, CDR2 SASEGT. The CDR3 length is 13 residues. The V and J ends lost 6 bases and 7 bases respectively, with 13 bases between them. Written as DNA, the CDR3 is TGTGCCAGCAGCTATATATGGGGGAATGAGCAGTTCTTC. Translating gives CASSYIWGNEQFF.

This clonotype was detected only a few times. The V call is TRBV3-1, the J call TRBJ2-3; no reliable D call. The germline V gene encodes CDR1 LGHDT and CDR2 YNNKEL (reference sequence). The CDR3 is 14 amino acids. Trimming left V 4 bases short and J 4 bases short, with 12 bases between. The CDR3 nucleotides read TGTGCCAGCAGCCCCTCTCTTCTCGCAGATACGCAGTATTTT. This translates into CASSPSLLADTQYF.

In its sample, this clonotype was seen a few times. J is TRBJ1-1 and V is TRBV18; D might be TRBD1 (6 bases). The CDR3 runs to 15 residues. Trimming cost V 4 bases and J 3 bases, with 15 bases left between them. Germline assignment: CDR1 KGHSH and CDR2 LQKENI. The CDR3 here is CASSLWGPGDTEAFF. The CDR3 DNA reads TGTGCCAGCTCACTTTGGGGGCCAGGGGACACTGAAGCTTTCTTT.

This clonotype came up many times. The gene calls are TRBV12-3 or TRBV12-4 and TRBJ1-4, with a weak D call TRBD1 (6 bases). This CDR3 is 15 amino acids long. The V end was cut by 6 bases, the J end by 4 bases, with 15 bases between. The CDR3 loop reads CASRETGSVNEKLFF. Here the CDR3 DNA reads TGTGCCAGCAGGGAAACAGGGTCCGTTAATGAAAAACTGTTTTTT.

This clonotype appeared many times. Germline is not matched at one junction end, which may reflect a read error. The chain links TRBV9 to TRBJ1-2; no definite D call. Germline V gene sequence: CDR1 SGDLS, CDR2 YYNGEE. The CDR3 totals 13 residues. CDR3 sequence reads: CASGVSTRNGYTF. The CDR3 region has the DNA TGTGCCAGCGGCGTATCCACACGGAATGGCTACACCTTC.

The V call is TRBV28, the J call TRBJ2-2; either TRBD1 or TRBD2 may fit D (5 bases each). This CDR3 is built from 16 residues. The germline V gene encodes CDR1 MDHEN and CDR2 SYDVKM. Trimming took 6 bases from V and 1 from J, leaving 15 bases between them. In nucleotides, the CDR3 is TGTGCCAGCAGCCCCTCCGGGACGGGGAACACCGGGGAGCTGTTTTTT. Translation gives CASSPSGTGNTGELFF.